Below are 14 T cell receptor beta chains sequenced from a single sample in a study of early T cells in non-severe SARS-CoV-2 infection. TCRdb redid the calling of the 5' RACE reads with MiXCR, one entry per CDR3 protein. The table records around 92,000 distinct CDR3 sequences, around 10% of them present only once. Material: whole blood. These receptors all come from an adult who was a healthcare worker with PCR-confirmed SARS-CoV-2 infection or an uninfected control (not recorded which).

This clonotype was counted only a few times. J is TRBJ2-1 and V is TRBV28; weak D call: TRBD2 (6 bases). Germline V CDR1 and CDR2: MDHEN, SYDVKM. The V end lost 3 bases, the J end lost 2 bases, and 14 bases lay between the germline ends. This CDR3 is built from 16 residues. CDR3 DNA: TGTGCCAGCAGTTTTGGCGGTAGCGGAGCCTACAATGAGCAGTTCTTC. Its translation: CASSFGGSGAYNEQFF.

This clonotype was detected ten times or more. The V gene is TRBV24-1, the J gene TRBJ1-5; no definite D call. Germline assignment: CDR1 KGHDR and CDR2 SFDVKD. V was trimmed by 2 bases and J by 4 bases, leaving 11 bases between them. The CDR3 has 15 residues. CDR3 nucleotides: TGTGCCACCAGTGATTCCCCTGACCGGAATCAGCCCCAGCATTTT. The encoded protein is CATSDSPDRNQPQHF.

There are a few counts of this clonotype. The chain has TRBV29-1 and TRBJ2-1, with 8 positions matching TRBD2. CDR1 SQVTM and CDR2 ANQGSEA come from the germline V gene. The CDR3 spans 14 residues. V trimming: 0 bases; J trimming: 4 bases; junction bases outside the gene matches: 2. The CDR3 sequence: CSVEESGGYNEQFF. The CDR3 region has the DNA TGCAGCGTTGAAGAAAGCGGGGGTTACAATGAGCAGTTCTTC.

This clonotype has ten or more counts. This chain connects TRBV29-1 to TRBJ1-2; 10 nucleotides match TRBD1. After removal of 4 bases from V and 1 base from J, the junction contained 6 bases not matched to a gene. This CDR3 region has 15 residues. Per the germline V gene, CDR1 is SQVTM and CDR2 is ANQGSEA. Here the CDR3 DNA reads TGCAGCGTTGCCCAGACAGGGGGCTTTAACTATGGCTACACCTTC. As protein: CSVAQTGGFNYGYTF.

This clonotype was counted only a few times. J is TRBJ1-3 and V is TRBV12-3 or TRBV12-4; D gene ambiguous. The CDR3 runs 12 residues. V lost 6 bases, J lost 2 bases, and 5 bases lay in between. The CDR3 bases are TGTGCCAGCAGCACTCCTGGAAACACCATATATTTT. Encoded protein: CASSTPGNTIYF.

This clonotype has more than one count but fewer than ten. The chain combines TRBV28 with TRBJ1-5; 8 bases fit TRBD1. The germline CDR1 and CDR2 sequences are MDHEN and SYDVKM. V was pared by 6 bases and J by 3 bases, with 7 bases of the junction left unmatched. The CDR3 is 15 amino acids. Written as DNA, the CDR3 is TGTGCCAGCAGCCTTCGGACAGGGTACAATCAGCCCCAGCATTTT. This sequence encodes CASSLRTGYNQPQHF.

In nucleotides, the CDR3 is TGTGCCAGCAGTTTTGCGGGGGTAGCGGAAGAGCAGTTCTTC. This codes for CASSFAGVAEEQFF. The J gene is TRBJ2-1, the V gene TRBV12-3 or TRBV12-4; 7 positions match TRBD2. V shed 3 bases, J shed 10 bases, and the junction held 9 bases outside the gene matches. The CDR3 length is 14 residues.

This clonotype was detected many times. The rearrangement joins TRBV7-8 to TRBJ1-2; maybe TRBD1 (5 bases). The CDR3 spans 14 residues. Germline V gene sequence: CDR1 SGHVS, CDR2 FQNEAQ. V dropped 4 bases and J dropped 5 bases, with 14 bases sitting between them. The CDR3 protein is CASSWGREGYGYTF. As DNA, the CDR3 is TGTGCCAGCAGCTGGGGACGGGAGGGGTATGGCTACACCTTC.

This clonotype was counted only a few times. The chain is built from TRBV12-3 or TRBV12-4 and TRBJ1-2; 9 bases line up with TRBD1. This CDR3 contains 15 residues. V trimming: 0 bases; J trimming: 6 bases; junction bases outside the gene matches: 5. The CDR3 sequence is CASSLAGTGYDGYTF. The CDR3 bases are TGTGCCAGCAGTTTAGCCGGGACAGGGTACGATGGCTACACCTTC.

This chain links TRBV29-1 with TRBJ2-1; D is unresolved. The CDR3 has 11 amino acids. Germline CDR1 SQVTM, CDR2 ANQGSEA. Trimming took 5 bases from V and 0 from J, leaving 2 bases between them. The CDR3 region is CSVISYNEQFF. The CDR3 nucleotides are TGCAGCGTTATCTCCTACAATGAGCAGTTCTTC.

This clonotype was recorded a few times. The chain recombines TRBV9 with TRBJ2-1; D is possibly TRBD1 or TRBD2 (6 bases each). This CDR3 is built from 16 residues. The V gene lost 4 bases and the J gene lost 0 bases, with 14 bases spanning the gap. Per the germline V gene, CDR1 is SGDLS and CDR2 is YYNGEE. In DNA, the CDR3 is TGTGCCAGCAGCCCTTCGGGGGACAACTCCTACAATGAGCAGTTCTTC. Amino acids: CASSPSGDNSYNEQFF. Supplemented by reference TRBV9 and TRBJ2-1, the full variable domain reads DSGVTQTPKHLITATGQRVTLRCSPRSGDLSVYWYQQSLDQGLQFLIQYYNGEERAKGNILERFSAQQFPDLHSELNLSSLELGDSALYFCASSPSGDNSYNEQFFGPGTRLTVL.

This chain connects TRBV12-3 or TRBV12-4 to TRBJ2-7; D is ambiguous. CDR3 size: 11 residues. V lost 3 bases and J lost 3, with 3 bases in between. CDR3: CASSFYYEQYF. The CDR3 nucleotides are TGTGCCAGCAGTTTCTACTACGAGCAGTACTTC.

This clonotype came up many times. CDR3 loop: CASRLENGADTQYF. The CDR3 DNA reads as TGCGCCAGCAGGCTTGAAAATGGGGCAGATACGCAGTATTTT. The rearrangement joins TRBV5-1 to TRBJ2-3; no reliable D call. CDR1 is SGHRS and CDR2 is YFSETQ in the germline V gene. The CDR3 is made up of 14 amino acids. V was cut by 5 bases and J by 4 bases, with 14 bases left in between. The variable domain in full, with the rest retrieved from reference TRBV5-1 and TRBJ2-3, is KAGVTQTPRYLIKTRGQQVTLSCSPISGHRSVSWYQQTPGQGLQFLFEYFSETQRNKGNFPGRFSGRQFSNSRSEMNVSTLELGDSALYLCASRLENGADTQYFGPGTRLTVL.

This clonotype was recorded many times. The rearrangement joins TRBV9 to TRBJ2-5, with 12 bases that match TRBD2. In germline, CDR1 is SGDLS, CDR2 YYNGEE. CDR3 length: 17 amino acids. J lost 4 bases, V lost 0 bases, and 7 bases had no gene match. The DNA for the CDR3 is TGTGCCAGCAGCGTAGGATCTAGCGGGAGGGCCGGAGAGACCCAGTACTTC. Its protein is CASSVGSSGRAGETQYF. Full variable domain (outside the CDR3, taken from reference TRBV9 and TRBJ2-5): DSGVTQTPKHLITATGQRVTLRCSPRSGDLSVYWYQQSLDQGLQFLIQYYNGEERAKGNILERFSAQQFPDLHSELNLSSLELGDSALYFCASSVGSSGRAGETQYFGPGTRLLVL.